Below are 28 T cell receptor beta chains sequenced from a single sample in a study of beta chain features in type 1 diabetes. Study-wide results and caveats: Shortening of TCRB CDR3s, moderate but significant, appeared in all four CD4+ subsets of Type 1 diabetes patients.

All of the isolated RNA was reverse transcribed, so expressed TCRB transcripts were sequenced. Only in-frame clones appear in the TCRdb table, and some are missing; sequencing was by immunoSEQ multiplex PCR. The data show fewer than 350,000 clones, around 16% seen once. No antigen has been identified for these receptors. The sample consisted of naive CD4+ T cells from blood. These receptor sequences come from a man between 18 and 29 years old with type 1 diabetes.

This clone was counted only a few times. V is TRBV5-1 and J is TRBJ2-3, with D unresolved. The germline V and J ends were trimmed by 3 bases and 3 bases, with 11 bases remaining between them. The germline V gene encodes CDR1 SGHRS and CDR2 YFSETQ. This CDR3 spans 14 amino acids. In DNA, the CDR3 is TGCGCCAGCAGCTCTTTTCCCGGGACAGATACGCAGTATTTT. Translated, it gives CASSSFPGTDTQYF.

The rearrangement links TRBV27 to TRBJ1-1; D gene uncertain. V gave up 5 bases and J gave up 1 base, with 14 bases separating them. CDR1 and CDR2 (germline): MNHEY, SMNVEV (reference sequence). This CDR3 region has 15 residues. The CDR3 reads CASSPRTGKNTEAFF. DNA for the CDR3: TGTGCCAGCAGTCCCCGGACGGGGAAGAACACTGAAGCTTTCTTT.

This clone showed up just a few times. The J gene is TRBJ1-6, the V gene TRBV6-5, with 10 positions matching TRBD1. J gave up 7 bases and V 4 bases, and 4 bases lay outside the gene matches. Germline loops: CDR1 MNHEY, CDR2 SVGAGI. CDR3 length equals 15 residues. Here the CDR3 DNA reads TGTGCCAGCAGTTCACCGGGACAGGGGAATTCACCCCTCCACTTT. As protein: CASSSPGQGNSPLHF.

This clone was seen a few times. The chain employs TRBV6-6 and TRBJ1-2, with 8 bases fitting TRBD1. With V trimmed by 6 bases and J by 8 bases, 11 bases remained unmatched. Germline V gene data show CDR1 as MNHNY and CDR2 as SVGAGI (reference sequence). The CDR3 sequence is 14 residues long. Here the CDR3 DNA reads TGTGCCAGCAGGAAAAGACAGGGGCGGTTAGGCTACACCTTC. It encodes CASRKRQGRLGYTF.

V is TRBV11-2 and J is TRBJ2-1, with 9 nucleotides matching TRBD1. Germline V lookup: CDR1 SGHAT, CDR2 FQNNGV. Trimming cost V 1 base and J 3 bases; bases outside gene matches: 7. The length of the CDR3 is 17 residues. CDR3 DNA: TGTGCCAGCAGCTTAGCTCGGAGGACAGGGGTCTACAATGAGCAGTTCTTC. Protein product: CASSLARRTGVYNEQFF.

In its sample, this clone was seen a few times. The chain is built from TRBV7-9 and TRBJ2-5; 8 nucleotides agree with TRBD2. The CDR3 totals 15 residues. V lost 5 bases to trimming and J lost 6 bases; unmatched junction nucleotides: 11. Germline V gives CDR1 SEHNR, CDR2 FQNEAQ (reference sequence). The CDR3 sequence is CASSGDNSGEQTQYF. CDR3 in DNA: TGTGCCAGCAGCGGAGATAATAGCGGGGAGCAGACCCAGTACTTC.

As for this clone: At one end the junction does not follow the germline gene, possibly because of a read error. This chain joins TRBV7-2 and TRBJ2-5; possibly TRBD1 for D (6 bases). CDR1 and CDR2 from the germline V gene are SGHTA and FQGNSA. This CDR3 spans 15 amino acids. This chain's CDR3 is CASNLGAATQEAQYF. The DNA of the CDR3 is TGTGCCAGCAACCTGGGGGCGGCCACACAAGAGGCCCAGTACTTC.

This clone was seen only a few times. The gene calls are TRBV5-1 and TRBJ2-1; 7 bases are a match to TRBD2. The CDR3 length is 13 residues. Losses at the gene ends were 1 base for V and 7 bases for J; bases not matched to a gene: 2. The V gene's germline CDR1 is SGHRS and CDR2 YFSETQ. The CDR3: CASSLLAVNEQFF. In DNA form, the CDR3 reads TGCGCCAGCAGCTTGCTAGCGGTTAATGAGCAGTTCTTC.

This chain links TRBV15 with TRBJ2-7, with 7 positions matching TRBD1. J lost 10 bases, V lost 5 bases, and 11 bases had no gene match. Germline CDR1 LNHNV, CDR2 YYDKDF (reference sequence). CDR3 length: 13 residues. CDR3 DNA sequence: TGTGCCACCAGCGCCGAGAGACAGGGAAGTCAGTACTTC. This sequence encodes CATSAERQGSQYF.

This clone was seen more than once but under ten times. This chain links TRBV5-1 with TRBJ2-3, with D perhaps TRBD2 (5 bases). The CDR3 runs to 16 residues. Germline CDR1 SGHRS, CDR2 YFSETQ. Trimming removed 0 bases at V and 3 bases at J, with 14 bases between. CDR3 coding DNA: TGCGCCAGCAGCTTGGCCTCGGGTCCGGGGACAGATACGCAGTATTTT. It translates to CASSLASGPGTDTQYF.

This clone was counted between two and nine times. The V gene is TRBV28, the J gene TRBJ2-3, with D maybe TRBD2 (6 bases). V dropped 6 bases and J dropped 4 bases, with 11 bases sitting between them. CDR3 size: 13 residues. Germline V gene data show CDR1 as MDHEN and CDR2 as SYDVKM. The CDR3 sequence: CASRAGRADTQYF. CDR3 bases: TGTGCCAGCAGAGCGGGTAGGGCAGATACGCAGTATTTT.

The V and J genes are TRBV29-1 and TRBJ1-1; no reliable D call. This CDR3 spans 14 amino acids. V was cut by 3 bases and J by 1 base, with 12 bases left in between. Germline V gives CDR1 SQVTM, CDR2 ANQGSEA. The CDR3 nucleotides are TGCAGCGTTGAGTTATGGTCACAGAACACTGAAGCTTTCTTT. Encoded protein: CSVELWSQNTEAFF.

This rearrangement joins TRBV5-1 to TRBJ2-4, with a weak D call TRBD2 (5 bases). The CDR3 extends over 17 amino acids. The germline V gene has CDR1 SGHRS and CDR2 YFSETQ. With 0 bases removed from V and 0 bases from J, the gap between germline ends came to 13 bases. The chain's CDR3 is CASSLEAGVGAKNIQYF. The DNA for the CDR3 is TGCGCCAGCAGCTTGGAAGCCGGGGTGGGAGCCAAAAACATTCAGTACTTC.

This clone was seen more than once but under ten times. The CDR3 here is CASVSSGTASYNEQFF. The CDR3 bases are TGTGCCAGCGTTTCTAGCGGAACCGCATCCTACAATGAGCAGTTCTTC. This chain joins TRBV28 and TRBJ2-1; 7 bases line up with TRBD2. There are 16 residues in the CDR3. Germline trimming cut 8 bases from V and 1 base from J; bases unmatched to any gene: 11. Germline V gene lookup returns CDR1 MDHEN and CDR2 SYDVKM.

This clone has more than one count but fewer than ten. J is TRBJ2-3 and V is TRBV11-2; D is undetermined. CDR3 length: 13 amino acids. V shed 5 bases and J shed 7 bases, with 13 bases lying between them. In germline, CDR1 is SGHAT, CDR2 FQNNGV. DNA of the CDR3: TGTGCCAGCAGCAGAGCCGAGCGATATACGCAGTATTTT. Its protein is CASSRAERYTQYF.

The V and J genes are TRBV11-2 and TRBJ2-5; TRBD1 agrees at 7 bases. This CDR3 has 14 amino acids. In germline, CDR1 is SGHAT, CDR2 FQNNGV. Trimming at V came to 6 bases and at J to 7 bases, leaving 11 bases not matched to a gene. The CDR3 sequence is CASSYRDSVGTQYF. The DNA for the CDR3 is TGTGCCAGCAGTTATAGGGACAGCGTAGGGACCCAGTACTTC.

The gene calls are TRBV28 and TRBJ2-1, with TRBD2 matching over 11 bases. Germline CDR1 is MDHEN and CDR2 is SYDVKM. V shed 4 bases and J 7 bases; nucleotides not matched to a gene: 9. CDR3 length: 16 residues. CDR3 DNA sequence: TGTGCCAGCAGTTCATTAGCGGGGGGGCCAATGAATGAGCAGTTCTTC. It translates to CASSSLAGGPMNEQFF.

This clone has a handful of counts. V and J are TRBV7-9 and TRBJ1-1; 8 bases are shared with TRBD1. V trimming: 8 bases; J trimming: 2 bases; junction bases outside the gene matches: 7. Germline V gene data show CDR1 as SEHNR and CDR2 as FQNEAQ (reference sequence). There are 14 residues in the CDR3. This CDR3 is CASGKTGVNTEAFF. CDR3 nucleotides: TGTGCCAGCGGGAAGACAGGGGTTAACACTGAAGCTTTCTTT.

This sequence joins TRBV7-9 and TRBJ2-1, with 9 positions matching TRBD2. Looked up from germline, CDR1 is SEHNR and CDR2 is FQNEAQ (reference sequence). CDR3 length equals 16 residues. V gave up 2 bases and J gave up 3 bases; unmatched junction bases: 5. Written as DNA, the CDR3 is TGTGCCAGCAGCTTAAGCAGCGGGAGGTTCTACAATGAGCAGTTCTTC. It specifies CASSLSSGRFYNEQFF.

This clone turned up a few times. J is TRBJ1-1 and V is TRBV29-1, with D possibly matching TRBD1 (6 bases). Trimming shortened V by 4 bases and J by 1 base, and 7 bases separated the two germline ends. The CDR3 is made up of 12 amino acids. Germline V gene sequence: CDR1 SQVTM, CDR2 ANQGSEA. The CDR3, as DNA: TGCAGCGTTGCAGGGGAGAACACTGAAGCTTTCTTT. Encoded protein: CSVAGENTEAFF. Together with reference TRBV29-1 and TRBJ1-1, the CDR3 gives the full variable domain: SAVISQKPSRDICQRGTSLTIQCQVDSQVTMMFWYRQQPGQSLTLIATANQGSEATYESGFVIDKFPISRPNLTFSTLTVSNMSPEDSSIYLCSVAGENTEAFFGQGTRLTVV.

This chain links TRBV2 with TRBJ2-6; 8 bases match TRBD1. Per the germline V gene, CDR1 is SNHLY and CDR2 is FYNNEI. The CDR3 totals 16 residues. V gave up 5 bases and J gave up 4 bases; unmatched junction bases: 7. The CDR3 coding sequence is TGTGCCAGCAGTCGGACAGGGCTGGCCGGGGCCAACGTCCTGACTTTC. The encoded protein is CASSRTGLAGANVLTF.

The chain carries TRBV18 and TRBJ1-2; no firm D call. Trimming stripped 3 bases from V and 4 bases from J, with 12 bases between. This CDR3 comprises 14 residues. Per germline, CDR1 KGHSH and CDR2 LQKENI. The CDR3 loop reads CASSPQTDLYGYTF. CDR3 nucleotides: TGTGCCAGCTCACCGCAGACTGACCTCTATGGCTACACCTTC.

The gene calls are TRBV5-4 and TRBJ1-2, with D maybe TRBD1 (6 bases). Trimming stripped 5 bases from V and 2 bases from J, with 10 bases between. This CDR3 comprises 13 residues. From germline, CDR1 is SGHNT and CDR2 YYREEE (reference sequence). CDR3 loop: CASRLTGNYGYTF. DNA for the CDR3: TGTGCCAGCAGGCTGACAGGAAACTATGGCTACACCTTC.

The V call is TRBV9, the J call TRBJ2-5, with 8 bases fitting TRBD2. From germline, CDR1 is SGDLS and CDR2 YYNGEE. The CDR3 is 16 residues long. The J segment lost 4 bases and the V segment lost 0 bases, leaving 8 bases of the junction unmatched. DNA of the CDR3: TGTGCCAGCAGCGTAGAACCGGGGGGGAGGGGAGAGACCCAGTACTTC. Protein product: CASSVEPGGRGETQYF.

This clone was detected only a few times. The chain carries TRBV7-9 and TRBJ2-7; 9 nucleotides agree with TRBD2. J gave up 0 bases and V 6 bases, and 9 bases lay outside the gene matches. Germline lookup yields CDR1 SEHNR and CDR2 FQNEAQ (reference sequence). The CDR3 runs 16 residues. The CDR3 DNA reads TGTGCCAGCAGTCAATTTAGCGGGAGCCTCTCCTACGAGCAGTACTTC. It is translated as CASSQFSGSLSYEQYF. The full variable domain, with the rest looked up from reference TRBV7-9 and TRBJ2-7, is DTGVSQNPRHKITKRGQNVTFRCDPISEHNRLYWYRQTLGQGPEFLTYFQNEAQLEKSRLLSDRFSAERPKGSFSTLEIQRTEQGDSAMYLCASSQFSGSLSYEQYFGPGTRLTVT.

This clone was seen many times. This chain links TRBV9 with TRBJ2-7; D is possibly TRBD1 (6 bases). The CDR3 runs 13 residues. The germline CDR1 and CDR2 sequences are SGDLS and YYNGEE. Trimming left V 4 bases short and J 1 base short, with 9 bases between. The CDR3 spells CASSRGQSYEQYF. The CDR3 bases are TGTGCCAGCAGCCGAGGACAGTCCTACGAGCAGTACTTC.

In its sample, this clone was seen a few times. The gene calls are TRBV18 and TRBJ2-5; D unclear. The V end was cut by 4 bases, the J end by 4 bases, with 4 bases between. The CDR3 runs 11 residues. Germline CDR1 reads KGHSH; CDR2 reads LQKENI. CDR3 coding DNA: TGTGCCAGCTCACTCCGAGAGACCCAGTACTTC. Its translation is CASSLRETQYF.

The chain has TRBV7-9 and TRBJ1-1, with D uncertain. V lost 7 bases and J lost 2, with 5 bases in between. This CDR3 has 11 amino acids. Germline values: CDR1 SEHNR, CDR2 FQNEAQ (reference sequence). The CDR3 region has the DNA TGTGCCAGCACCAGAAACACTGAAGCTTTCTTT. Encoded protein: CASTRNTEAFF.